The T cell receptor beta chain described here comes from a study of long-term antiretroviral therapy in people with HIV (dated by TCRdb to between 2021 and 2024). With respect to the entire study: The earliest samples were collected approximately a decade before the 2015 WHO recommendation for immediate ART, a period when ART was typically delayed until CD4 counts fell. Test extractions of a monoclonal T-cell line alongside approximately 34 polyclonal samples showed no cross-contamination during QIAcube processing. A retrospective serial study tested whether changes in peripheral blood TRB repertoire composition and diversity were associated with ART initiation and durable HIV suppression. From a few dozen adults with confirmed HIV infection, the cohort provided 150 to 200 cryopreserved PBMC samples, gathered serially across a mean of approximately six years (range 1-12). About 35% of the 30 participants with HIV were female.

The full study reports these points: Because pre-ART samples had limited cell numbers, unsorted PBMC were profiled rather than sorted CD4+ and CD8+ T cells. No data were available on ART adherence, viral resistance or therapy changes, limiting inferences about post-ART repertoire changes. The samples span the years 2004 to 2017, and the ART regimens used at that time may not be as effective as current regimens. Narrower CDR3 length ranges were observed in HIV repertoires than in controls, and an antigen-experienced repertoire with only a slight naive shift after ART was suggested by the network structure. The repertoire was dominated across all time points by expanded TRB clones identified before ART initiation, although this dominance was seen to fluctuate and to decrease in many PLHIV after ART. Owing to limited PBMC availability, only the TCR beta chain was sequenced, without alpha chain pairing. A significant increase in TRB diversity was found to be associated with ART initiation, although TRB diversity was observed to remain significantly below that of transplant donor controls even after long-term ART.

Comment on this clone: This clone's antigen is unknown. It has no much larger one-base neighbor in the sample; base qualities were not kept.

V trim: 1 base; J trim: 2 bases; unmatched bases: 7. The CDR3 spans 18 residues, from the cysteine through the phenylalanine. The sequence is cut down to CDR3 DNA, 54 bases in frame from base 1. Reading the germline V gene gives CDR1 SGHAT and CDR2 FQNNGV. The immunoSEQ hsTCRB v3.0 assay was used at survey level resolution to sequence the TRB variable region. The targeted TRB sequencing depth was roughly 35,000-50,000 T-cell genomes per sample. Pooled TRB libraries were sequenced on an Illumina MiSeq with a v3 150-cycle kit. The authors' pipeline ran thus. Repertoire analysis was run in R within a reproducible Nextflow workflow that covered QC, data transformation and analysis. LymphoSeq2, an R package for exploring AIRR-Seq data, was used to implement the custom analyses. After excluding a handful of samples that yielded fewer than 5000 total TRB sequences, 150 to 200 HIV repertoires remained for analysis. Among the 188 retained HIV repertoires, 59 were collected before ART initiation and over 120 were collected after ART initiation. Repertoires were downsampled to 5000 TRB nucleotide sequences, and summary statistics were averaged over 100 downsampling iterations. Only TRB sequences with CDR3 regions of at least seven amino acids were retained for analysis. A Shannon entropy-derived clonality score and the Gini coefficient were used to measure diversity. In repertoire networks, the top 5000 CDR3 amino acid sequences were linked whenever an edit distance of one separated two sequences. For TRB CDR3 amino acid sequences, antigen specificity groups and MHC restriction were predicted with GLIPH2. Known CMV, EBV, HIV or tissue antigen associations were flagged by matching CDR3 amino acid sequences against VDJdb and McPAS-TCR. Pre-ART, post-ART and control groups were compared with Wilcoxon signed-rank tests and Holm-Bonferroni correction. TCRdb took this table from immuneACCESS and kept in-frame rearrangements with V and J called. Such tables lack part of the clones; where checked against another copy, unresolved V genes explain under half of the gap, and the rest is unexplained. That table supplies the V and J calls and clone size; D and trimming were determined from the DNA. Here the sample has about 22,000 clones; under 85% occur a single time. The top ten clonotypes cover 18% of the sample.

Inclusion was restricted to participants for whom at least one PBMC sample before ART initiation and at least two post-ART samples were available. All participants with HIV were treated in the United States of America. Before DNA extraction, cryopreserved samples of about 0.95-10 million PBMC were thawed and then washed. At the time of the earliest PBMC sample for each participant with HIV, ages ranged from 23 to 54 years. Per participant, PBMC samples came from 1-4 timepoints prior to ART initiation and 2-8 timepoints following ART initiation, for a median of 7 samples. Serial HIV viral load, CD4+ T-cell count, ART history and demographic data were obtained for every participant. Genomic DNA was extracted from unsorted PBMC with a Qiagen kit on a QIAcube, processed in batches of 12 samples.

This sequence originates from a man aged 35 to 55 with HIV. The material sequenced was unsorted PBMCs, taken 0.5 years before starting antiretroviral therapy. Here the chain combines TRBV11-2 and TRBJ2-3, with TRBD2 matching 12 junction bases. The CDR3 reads CASSLGKLAGGLTDTQYF. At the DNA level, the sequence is TGTGCCAGCAGCTTAGGAAAACTAGCGGGGGGACTCACAGATACGCAGTATTTT.